This T cell receptor (beta chain) was observed in a study of blood T cell repertoires in COVID-19. About the research overall: The cDNA or gDNA used as material had been derived from T cells, B-cell-depleted T cells, or PBMCs.

Germline-derived CDR1 and CDR2 are LGHNA and YNFKEQ. The CDR3 consists of 16 residues. V gave up 4 bases and J gave up 1 base; unmatched junction bases: 3. Those enrolled in Seattle joined during active infection and were followed longitudinally afterward. How the authors handled the data: From reference gene primer amplification, estimates of nucleated cell counts were derived. The table came from immunoSEQ multiplex PCR; TCRdb's copy has only in-frame clones and leaves some out. Clone size and the V and J calls come from that table; the DNA yielded D and trimming. The sample shows roughly 480,000 clones, roughly nine tenths of them seen only once.

The source material was peripheral blood. The chain recombines TRBV4-2 with TRBJ1-4, with TRBD1 matching over 10 bases. This receptor was identified in a man younger than 30 with COVID-19, enrolled during active disease. This CDR3 is CASSPGQGITNEKLFF. In DNA form, the CDR3 reads TGTGCCAGCAGCCCGGGACAGGGGATAACTAATGAAAAACTGTTTTTT.